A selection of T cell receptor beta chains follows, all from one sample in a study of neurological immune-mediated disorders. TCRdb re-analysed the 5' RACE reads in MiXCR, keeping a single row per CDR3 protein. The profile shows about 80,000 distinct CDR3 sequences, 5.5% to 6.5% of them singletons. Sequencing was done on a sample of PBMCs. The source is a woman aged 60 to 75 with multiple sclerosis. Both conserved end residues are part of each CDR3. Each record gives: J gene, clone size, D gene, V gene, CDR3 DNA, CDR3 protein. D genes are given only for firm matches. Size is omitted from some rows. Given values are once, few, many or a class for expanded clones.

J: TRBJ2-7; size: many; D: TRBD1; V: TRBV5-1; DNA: TGCGCCAGCAGCTTGGCTCCGGACAGGGGGAGGATGCAGTACTTC; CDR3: CASSLAPDRGRMQYF
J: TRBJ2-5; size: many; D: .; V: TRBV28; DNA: TGTGCCAGCAGTTCCGACACGGGACGTTCAGAGACCCAGTACTTC; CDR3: CASSSDTGRSETQYF
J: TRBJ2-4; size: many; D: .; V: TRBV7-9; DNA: TGTGCCAGCAGCGGGACCGGGACAAGCAAAAACATTCAGTACTTC; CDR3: CASSGTGTSKNIQYF
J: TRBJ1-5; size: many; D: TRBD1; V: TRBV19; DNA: TGTGCCAGCACCGGACAGGGCGGATGGGGACAGCCCCAGCATTTT; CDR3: CASTGQGGWGQPQHF
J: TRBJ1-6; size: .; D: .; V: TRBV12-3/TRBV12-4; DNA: TGTGCCAGCAGGAAACACAGGGATACCAATTCACCCCTCCACTTT; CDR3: CASRKHRDTNSPLHF
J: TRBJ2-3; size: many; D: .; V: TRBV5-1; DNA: TGCGCCAGCAACGGCGCGATGGCAGCCCTCACAGATACGCAGTATTTT; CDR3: CASNGAMAALTDTQYF
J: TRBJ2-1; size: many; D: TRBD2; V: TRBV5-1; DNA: TGCGCCAGCAGCCTTTACGGGACTAGCGGGGGGGCCAGGACCAATGAGCAGTTCTTC; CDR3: CASSLYGTSGGARTNEQFF
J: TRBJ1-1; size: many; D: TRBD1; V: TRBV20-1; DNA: TGCAGTGCGGGACAGGGTAGCACTGAAGCTTTCTTT; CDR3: CSAGQGSTEAFF
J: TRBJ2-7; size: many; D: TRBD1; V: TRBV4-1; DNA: TGCGCCAGCAGCCACCTGGGGAGACAGGGGGACGAGCAGTACTTC; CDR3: CASSHLGRQGDEQYF
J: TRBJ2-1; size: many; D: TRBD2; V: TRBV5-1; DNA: TGCGCCAGCAGCTTGCCTACTAGCGGGGGGGCAAATGAGCAGTTCTTC; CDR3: CASSLPTSGGANEQFF
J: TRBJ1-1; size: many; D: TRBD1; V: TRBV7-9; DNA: TGTGCCAGCAGCTCCCTTAAGGGACAGGGGAACACTGAAGCTTTCTTT; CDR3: CASSSLKGQGNTEAFF